The rows below give T cell receptor beta chains drawn from one sample of a study of T-cell memory formation after mild COVID-19. MiXCR, applied by TCRdb to the 5' RACE reads, yields one record per CDR3 protein. Of roughly 190,000 distinct CDR3 sequences listed, 18% are singletons. Sequencing was performed on PBMCs or a T cell subset sorted from them (not recorded which). These receptors originate from an adult woman who had mild COVID-19 (a few samples of this study predate the infection). Cell type and time point are not known. CDR3s include the opening cysteine and the closing phenylalanine or tryptophan. D genes are given only for firm matches. Rows may omit the clone size; those that give it use once, few, many or a size class.

abundance: many; d_gene: NA; j_gene: TRBJ1-2; v_gene: TRBV7-9; CDR3nt: TGTGCCAGCAGCTTAGACGGGAGTCACTATGGCTACACCTTC; CDR3aa: CASSLDGSHYGYTF
abundance: few; d_gene: NA; j_gene: TRBJ2-1; v_gene: TRBV25-1; CDR3nt: TGTGCCAGCAGTGAATTTGCCGGGACCCGCCGGGTGTTCTTC; CDR3aa: CASSEFAGTRRVFF
abundance: NA; d_gene: TRBD1; j_gene: TRBJ2-6; v_gene: TRBV20-1; CDR3nt: TGCAGTGCCAGGACAGGGATCTCCCGTTCTGGGGCCAACGTCCTGACTTTC; CDR3aa: CSARTGISRSGANVLTF
abundance: NA; d_gene: NA; j_gene: TRBJ2-7; v_gene: TRBV5-6; CDR3nt: TGTGCCAGCAGCCATATCGTCGGGGGCTACGAGCAGTACTTC; CDR3aa: CASSHIVGGYEQYF
abundance: many; d_gene: NA; j_gene: TRBJ2-7; v_gene: TRBV20-1; CDR3nt: TGCAGTTCCTATGATCCTAAGTTGGGCTACGAGCAGTACTTC; CDR3aa: CSSYDPKLGYEQYF
abundance: NA; d_gene: TRBD2; j_gene: TRBJ2-3; v_gene: TRBV5-1; CDR3nt: TGCGCCAGCACCCCACACGGGACTAGCGGGGGAGCAGATACGCAGTATTTT; CDR3aa: CASTPHGTSGGADTQYF
abundance: NA; d_gene: NA; j_gene: TRBJ2-3; v_gene: TRBV4-1; CDR3nt: TGCGCCAGCAGCCTCCAAAGGATGGGGGCGGGGACAGATACGCAGTATTTT; CDR3aa: CASSLQRMGAGTDTQYF
abundance: NA; d_gene: TRBD2; j_gene: TRBJ2-5; v_gene: TRBV14; CDR3nt: TGTGCCAGCAGCCAAGATATGTCGGGACTAGCTTCTCCAGAGACCCAGTACTTC; CDR3aa: CASSQDMSGLASPETQYF
abundance: NA; d_gene: NA; j_gene: TRBJ2-3; v_gene: TRBV20-1; CDR3nt: TGCAGTGCTAGAGATGGCCTCACCGGGGCAGCTACGCAGTATTTT; CDR3aa: CSARDGLTGAATQYF
abundance: NA; d_gene: NA; j_gene: TRBJ2-5; v_gene: TRBV19; CDR3nt: TGTGCCAGTAGATTCCGGGGACAAGAGACCCAGTACTTC; CDR3aa: CASRFRGQETQYF
abundance: NA; d_gene: TRBD2; j_gene: TRBJ2-3; v_gene: TRBV6-5; CDR3nt: TGTGCCAGCAGTCCACTCTCGACTAGCGGGAGACCCGGCGATACGCAGTATTTT; CDR3aa: CASSPLSTSGRPGDTQYF
abundance: few; d_gene: TRBD2; j_gene: TRBJ2-3; v_gene: TRBV7-2; CDR3nt: TGTGCCAGCAGCACCTCTAGCGGGAGGCCCAGGGGAGATACGCAGTATTTT; CDR3aa: CASSTSSGRPRGDTQYF
abundance: NA; d_gene: TRBD1; j_gene: TRBJ1-1; v_gene: TRBV7-2; CDR3nt: TGTGCCAGCAGCTTTAACAGGGGTAACACTGAAGCTTTCTTT; CDR3aa: CASSFNRGNTEAFF
abundance: NA; d_gene: TRBD1; j_gene: TRBJ1-1; v_gene: TRBV7-8; CDR3nt: TGTGCCAGCAGCTTAAATACAGGGGGCGAGGCTTTCTTT; CDR3aa: CASSLNTGGEAFF
abundance: NA; d_gene: NA; j_gene: TRBJ1-2; v_gene: TRBV20-1; CDR3nt: TGCAGTGCTAGAGGGGAAGGCTACACCTTC; CDR3aa: CSARGEGYTF
abundance: many; d_gene: TRBD1; j_gene: TRBJ2-5; v_gene: TRBV5-1; CDR3nt: TGCGCCAGCAGCGTGAAAAGACAGGGACGAGAGACCCAGTACTTC; CDR3aa: CASSVKRQGRETQYF
abundance: NA; d_gene: TRBD2; j_gene: TRBJ2-5; v_gene: TRBV20-1; CDR3nt: TGCAGTGCTAGCGCGGGCCTAGCGGGGGGCGTCGAGACCCAGTACTTC; CDR3aa: CSASAGLAGGVETQYF
abundance: few; d_gene: NA; j_gene: TRBJ1-3; v_gene: TRBV9; CDR3nt: TGTGCCAGCAGCGTAGCTTTAGGCTCTGGAAACACCATATATTTT; CDR3aa: CASSVALGSGNTIYF
abundance: NA; d_gene: TRBD1; j_gene: TRBJ2-1; v_gene: TRBV24-1; CDR3nt: TGTGCCACCGGGACAGGGGTTAACAATGAGCAGTTCTTC; CDR3aa: CATGTGVNNEQFF
abundance: NA; d_gene: NA; j_gene: TRBJ2-3; v_gene: TRBV5-4; CDR3nt: TGTGCCAGCAGCAAACAAGGGGTTCAAAGCACAGATACGCAGTATTTT; CDR3aa: CASSKQGVQSTDTQYF
abundance: NA; d_gene: TRBD1; j_gene: TRBJ1-1; v_gene: TRBV5-1; CDR3nt: TGCGCCAGCAGCTCAGCCGGGACAGGGGGCTTCACTGAAGCTTTCTTT; CDR3aa: CASSSAGTGGFTEAFF
abundance: NA; d_gene: TRBD1; j_gene: TRBJ1-1; v_gene: TRBV5-6; CDR3nt: TGTGCCAGCAGCCGCCGGACAGGGGTCTTAACTGAAGCTTTCTTT; CDR3aa: CASSRRTGVLTEAFF
abundance: NA; d_gene: TRBD1; j_gene: TRBJ2-7; v_gene: TRBV5-1; CDR3nt: TGCGCCAGCAGCTTTGGAGACAGGGAAGCCTACGAGCAGTACTTC; CDR3aa: CASSFGDREAYEQYF
abundance: NA; d_gene: TRBD1; j_gene: TRBJ2-7; v_gene: TRBV7-2; CDR3nt: TGTGCCAGCAGCTTAGTCAGGGACAGGGGGAGTAGGGAGCAGTACTTC; CDR3aa: CASSLVRDRGSREQYF
abundance: NA; d_gene: NA; j_gene: TRBJ2-7; v_gene: TRBV4-3; CDR3nt: TGCGCCAGCAGCCAAGACAGGGTTAATTCCTACGAGCAGTACTTC; CDR3aa: CASSQDRVNSYEQYF
abundance: NA; d_gene: TRBD1; j_gene: TRBJ2-3; v_gene: TRBV6-5; CDR3nt: TGTGCCAGCAGTTACGACAGGGTGGCAGATACGCAGTATTTT; CDR3aa: CASSYDRVADTQYF
abundance: NA; d_gene: TRBD2; j_gene: TRBJ2-1; v_gene: TRBV5-1; CDR3nt: TGCGCCAGCAGCCAAAGCGGGAGGGCTAACAATGAGCAGTTCTTC; CDR3aa: CASSQSGRANNEQFF
abundance: NA; d_gene: TRBD1; j_gene: TRBJ1-2; v_gene: TRBV30; CDR3nt: TGTGCCTGGAGTGTCCCTCGGACAGGCGGCTACACCTTC; CDR3aa: CAWSVPRTGGYTF
abundance: NA; d_gene: NA; j_gene: TRBJ2-7; v_gene: TRBV20-1; CDR3nt: TGCAGTGCCAGGTCACCCCGCTACGAGCAGTACTTC; CDR3aa: CSARSPRYEQYF
abundance: many; d_gene: TRBD1; j_gene: TRBJ2-7; v_gene: TRBV5-8; CDR3nt: TGTGCCACGTTGACAGGGGGCTCCTACGAGCAGTACTTC; CDR3aa: CATLTGGSYEQYF
abundance: few; d_gene: NA; j_gene: TRBJ2-3; v_gene: TRBV11-3; CDR3nt: TGTGCCAGCAGCTTCGACCAGCAGGGTACGCAGTATTTT; CDR3aa: CASSFDQQGTQYF
abundance: few; d_gene: NA; j_gene: TRBJ2-3; v_gene: TRBV14; CDR3nt: TGTGCCAGCAGCCAAGGATCCGGGGATACGCAGTATTTT; CDR3aa: CASSQGSGDTQYF
abundance: NA; d_gene: NA; j_gene: TRBJ2-7; v_gene: TRBV15; CDR3nt: TGTGCCACCAGCAGGGCCGGTAGTAGGCAGTACTTC; CDR3aa: CATSRAGSRQYF
abundance: few; d_gene: TRBD1; j_gene: TRBJ1-1; v_gene: TRBV3-1; CDR3nt: TGTGCCAGCAGCCACACCAGGGGGACAGTTGAAGCTTTCTTT; CDR3aa: CASSHTRGTVEAFF
abundance: few; d_gene: NA; j_gene: TRBJ2-7; v_gene: TRBV7-2; CDR3nt: TGTGCCAGCAGCCTCCGTCAGGGGCGGGAGCAGTACTTC; CDR3aa: CASSLRQGREQYF
abundance: few; d_gene: NA; j_gene: TRBJ2-5; v_gene: TRBV5-1; CDR3nt: TGCGCCAGCAGCTTGGCTGAGGGACCCCAAGAGACCCAGTACTTC; CDR3aa: CASSLAEGPQETQYF
abundance: NA; d_gene: NA; j_gene: TRBJ1-1; v_gene: TRBV11-2; CDR3nt: TGTGCCAGCAGACCTACAGGGATCGCTGAAGCTTTCTTT; CDR3aa: CASRPTGIAEAFF
abundance: few; d_gene: NA; j_gene: TRBJ1-2; v_gene: TRBV12-3/TRBV12-4; CDR3nt: TGTGCCAGCAGTTCCTCCGGGATAATAAGGCGTGGCTACACCTTC; CDR3aa: CASSSSGIIRRGYTF
abundance: NA; d_gene: TRBD1; j_gene: TRBJ1-5; v_gene: TRBV29-1; CDR3nt: TGCAGCGTTGGGGACAGGGGTTCTCAGCCCCAGCATTTT; CDR3aa: CSVGDRGSQPQHF
abundance: few; d_gene: NA; j_gene: TRBJ1-2; v_gene: TRBV15; CDR3nt: TGTGCCACCAGCAGAGATAGGCCAGTTAATGGCTACACCTTC; CDR3aa: CATSRDRPVNGYTF
abundance: NA; d_gene: NA; j_gene: TRBJ2-1; v_gene: TRBV18; CDR3nt: TGTGCCAGCTCACCCTCTAGTTCTAGGGAGCAGTTCTTC; CDR3aa: CASSPSSSREQFF
abundance: NA; d_gene: NA; j_gene: TRBJ1-6; v_gene: TRBV12-3/TRBV12-4; CDR3nt: TGTGCCAGCAGTTTAGGCGTCAGCAATTCACCCCTCCACTTT; CDR3aa: CASSLGVSNSPLHF
abundance: NA; d_gene: NA; j_gene: TRBJ1-1; v_gene: TRBV5-8; CDR3nt: TGTGCCACCCTGAGAGCCGGACAAGGTAGGACAGCTTTCTTT; CDR3aa: CATLRAGQGRTAFF
abundance: few; d_gene: TRBD1; j_gene: TRBJ1-6; v_gene: TRBV10-3; CDR3nt: TGTGCCATCAGTCCAAGCCGGACAGGAACAGGGTCACCCCTCCACTTT; CDR3aa: CAISPSRTGTGSPLHF
abundance: few; d_gene: NA; j_gene: TRBJ2-5; v_gene: TRBV10-3; CDR3nt: TGTGCCATCAGTGACCTGGAGACCCAGTACTTC; CDR3aa: CAISDLETQYF
abundance: NA; d_gene: NA; j_gene: TRBJ2-3; v_gene: TRBV6-2/TRBV6-3; CDR3nt: TGTGCCAGCAGTTACGTCGGGAGAAGAACAGATACGCAGTATTTT; CDR3aa: CASSYVGRRTDTQYF
abundance: few; d_gene: TRBD1; j_gene: TRBJ2-7; v_gene: TRBV10-3; CDR3nt: TGTGCCATCAGTGCCGTAGGACAGGGGTACTACGAGCAGTACTTC; CDR3aa: CAISAVGQGYYEQYF
abundance: few; d_gene: TRBD1; j_gene: TRBJ1-3; v_gene: TRBV9; CDR3nt: TGTGCCAGCAGCAAAGGGACAGGCCAAGCTGGAAACACCATATATTTT; CDR3aa: CASSKGTGQAGNTIYF
abundance: many; d_gene: TRBD1; j_gene: TRBJ1-1; v_gene: TRBV12-3/TRBV12-4; CDR3nt: TGTGCCAGCATCCCAGGGGGGATGGACACTGAAGCTTTCTTT; CDR3aa: CASIPGGMDTEAFF
abundance: NA; d_gene: TRBD2; j_gene: TRBJ2-1; v_gene: TRBV7-2; CDR3nt: TGTGCCAGCCGAGGCGGGCGGGGGTCCTACAATGAGCAGTTCTTC; CDR3aa: CASRGGRGSYNEQFF
abundance: few; d_gene: TRBD1; j_gene: TRBJ2-5; v_gene: TRBV6-5; CDR3nt: TGTGCCAGCAGTACGGGACAGGGAGGGGAGGAGACCCAGTACTTC; CDR3aa: CASSTGQGGEETQYF
abundance: NA; d_gene: NA; j_gene: TRBJ1-5; v_gene: TRBV5-5; CDR3nt: TGTGCCAGCAGCCGGGGCCAAGGGACGGTCGAGCCCCAGCATTTT; CDR3aa: CASSRGQGTVEPQHF
abundance: few; d_gene: TRBD2; j_gene: TRBJ2-1; v_gene: TRBV12-3/TRBV12-4; CDR3nt: TGTGCCAGCAGTTTAGCTAGCGGGAGGGTACGTGAGCAGTTCTTC; CDR3aa: CASSLASGRVREQFF
abundance: NA; d_gene: NA; j_gene: TRBJ2-1; v_gene: TRBV3-1; CDR3nt: TGTGCCAGCAGCCCCGGTTCAGGGGGGCCCGCCTACAATGAGCAGTTCTTC; CDR3aa: CASSPGSGGPAYNEQFF
abundance: NA; d_gene: NA; j_gene: TRBJ1-1; v_gene: TRBV12-3/TRBV12-4; CDR3nt: TGTGCCAGCAGTTTATATCGGGGGGACACTGAAGCTTTCTTT; CDR3aa: CASSLYRGDTEAFF
abundance: few; d_gene: NA; j_gene: TRBJ2-5; v_gene: TRBV12-3/TRBV12-4; CDR3nt: TGTGCCAGCAGTTTAGCGGGAAGGGAGACCCAGTACTTC; CDR3aa: CASSLAGRETQYF
abundance: NA; d_gene: TRBD2; j_gene: TRBJ2-6; v_gene: TRBV20-1; CDR3nt: TGCAGTGCTAGGCTCATGGGACTAGCGGTCTCTGGGGCCAACGTCCTGACTTTC; CDR3aa: CSARLMGLAVSGANVLTF
abundance: NA; d_gene: TRBD1; j_gene: TRBJ2-4; v_gene: TRBV4-1; CDR3nt: TGCGCCAGCAGCCAAGACGGGACAGGGTTTGCCAAAAACATTCAGTACTTC; CDR3aa: CASSQDGTGFAKNIQYF
abundance: NA; d_gene: NA; j_gene: TRBJ2-3; v_gene: TRBV7-2; CDR3nt: TGTGCCAGCAGCTTAGTCGTTTGGGCAGGGGGCACAGATACGCAGTATTTT; CDR3aa: CASSLVVWAGGTDTQYF
abundance: NA; d_gene: TRBD1; j_gene: TRBJ2-1; v_gene: TRBV5-1; CDR3nt: TGCGCCAGCAGTGTGACAGGGGGGAGCAATGAGCAGTTCTTC; CDR3aa: CASSVTGGSNEQFF